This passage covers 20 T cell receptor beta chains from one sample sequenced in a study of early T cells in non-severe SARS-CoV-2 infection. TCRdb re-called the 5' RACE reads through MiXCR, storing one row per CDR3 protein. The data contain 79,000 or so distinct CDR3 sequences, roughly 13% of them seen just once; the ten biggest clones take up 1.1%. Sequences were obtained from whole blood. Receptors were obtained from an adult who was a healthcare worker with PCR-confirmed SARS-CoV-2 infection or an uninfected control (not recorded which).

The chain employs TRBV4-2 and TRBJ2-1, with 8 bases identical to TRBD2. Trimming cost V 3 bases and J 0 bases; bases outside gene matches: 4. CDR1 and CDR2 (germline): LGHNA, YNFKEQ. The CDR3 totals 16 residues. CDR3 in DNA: TGTGCCAGCAGCCAGTTTAGCGGGGCCTCCTACAATGAGCAGTTCTTC. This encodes CASSQFSGASYNEQFF.

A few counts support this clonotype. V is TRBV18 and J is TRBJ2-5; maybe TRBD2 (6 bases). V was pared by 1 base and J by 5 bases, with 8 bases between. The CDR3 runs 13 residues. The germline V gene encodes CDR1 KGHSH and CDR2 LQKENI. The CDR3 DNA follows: TGTGCCAGCTCACCACGACTAGAGGAGACCCAGTACTTC. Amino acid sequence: CASSPRLEETQYF. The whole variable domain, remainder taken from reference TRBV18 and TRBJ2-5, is NAGVMQNPRHLVRRRGQEARLRCSPMKGHSHVYWYRQLPEEGLKFMVYLQKENIIDESGMPKERFSAEFPKEGPSILRIQQVVRGDSAAYFCASSPRLEETQYFGPGTRLLVL.

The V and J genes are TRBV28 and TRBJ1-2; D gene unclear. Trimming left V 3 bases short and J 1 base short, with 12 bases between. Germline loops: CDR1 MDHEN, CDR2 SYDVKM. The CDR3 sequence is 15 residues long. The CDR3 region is CASSLGRLFNYGYTF. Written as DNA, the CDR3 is TGTGCCAGCAGTTTGGGTAGGCTGTTTAACTATGGCTACACCTTC.

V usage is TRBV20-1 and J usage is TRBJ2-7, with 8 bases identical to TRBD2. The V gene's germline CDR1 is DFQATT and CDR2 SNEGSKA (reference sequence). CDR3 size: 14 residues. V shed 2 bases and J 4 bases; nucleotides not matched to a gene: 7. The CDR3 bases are TGCAGTGCTAGAAGACTAGCGAAGGGATACGAGCAGTACTTC. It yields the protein CSARRLAKGYEQYF.

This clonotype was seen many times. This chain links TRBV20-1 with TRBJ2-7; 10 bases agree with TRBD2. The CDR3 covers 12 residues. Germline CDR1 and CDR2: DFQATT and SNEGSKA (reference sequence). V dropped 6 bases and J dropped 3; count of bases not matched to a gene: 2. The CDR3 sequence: CSAKREGYEQYF. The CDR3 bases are TGCAGTGCAAAGCGGGAGGGCTACGAGCAGTACTTC.

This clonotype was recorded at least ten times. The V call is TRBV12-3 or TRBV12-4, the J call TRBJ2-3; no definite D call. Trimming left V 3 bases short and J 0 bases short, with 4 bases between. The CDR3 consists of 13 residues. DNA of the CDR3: TGTGCCAGCAGTTTGGTCAGCACAGATACGCAGTATTTT. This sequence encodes CASSLVSTDTQYF.

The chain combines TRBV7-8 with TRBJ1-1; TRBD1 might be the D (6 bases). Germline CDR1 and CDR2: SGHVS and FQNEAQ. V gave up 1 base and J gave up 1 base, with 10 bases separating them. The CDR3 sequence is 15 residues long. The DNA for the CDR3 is TGTGCCAGCAGCTTAGGAGGGGGGGCGAACACTGAAGCTTTCTTT. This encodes CASSLGGGANTEAFF.

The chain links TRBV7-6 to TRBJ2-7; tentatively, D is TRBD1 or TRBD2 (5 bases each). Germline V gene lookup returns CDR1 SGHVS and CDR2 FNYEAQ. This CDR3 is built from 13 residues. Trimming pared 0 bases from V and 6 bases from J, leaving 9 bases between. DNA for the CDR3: TGTGCCAGCAGCTTAGCGGGGGTCGGCGAGCAGTACTTC. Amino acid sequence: CASSLAGVGEQYF.

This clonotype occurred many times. For the CDR3, the DNA is TGTGCCAGCAGGCTACAGGGGGGCGCTAACTATGGCTACACCTTC. This sequence encodes CASRLQGGANYGYTF. J is TRBJ1-2 and V is TRBV5-4, with 8 bases identical to TRBD1. Germline V gene data show CDR1 as SGHNT and CDR2 as YYREEE (reference sequence). The CDR3 extends over 15 amino acids. J lost 0 bases, V lost 5 bases, and 6 bases had no gene match.

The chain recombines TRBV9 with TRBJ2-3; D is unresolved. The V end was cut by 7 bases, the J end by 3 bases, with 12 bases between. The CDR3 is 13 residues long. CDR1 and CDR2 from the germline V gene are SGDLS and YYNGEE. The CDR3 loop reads CASSAPGTDTQYF. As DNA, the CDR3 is TGTGCCAGCTCGGCCCCCGGAACAGATACGCAGTATTTT. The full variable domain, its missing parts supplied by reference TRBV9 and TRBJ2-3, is DSGVTQTPKHLITATGQRVTLRCSPRSGDLSVYWYQQSLDQGLQFLIQYYNGEERAKGNILERFSAQQFPDLHSELNLSSLELGDSALYFCASSAPGTDTQYFGPGTRLTVL.

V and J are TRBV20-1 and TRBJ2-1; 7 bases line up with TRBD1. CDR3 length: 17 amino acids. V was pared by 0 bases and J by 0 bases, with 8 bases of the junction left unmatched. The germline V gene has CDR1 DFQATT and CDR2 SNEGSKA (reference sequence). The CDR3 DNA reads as TGCAGTGCTAGAGACTTAACAGGGGCGAGCTCCTACAATGAGCAGTTCTTC. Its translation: CSARDLTGASSYNEQFF.

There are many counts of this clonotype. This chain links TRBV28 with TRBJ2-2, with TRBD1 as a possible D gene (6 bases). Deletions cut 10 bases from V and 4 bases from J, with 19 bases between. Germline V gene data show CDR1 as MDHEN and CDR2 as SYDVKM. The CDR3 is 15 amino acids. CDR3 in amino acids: CATAGGQSITGELFF. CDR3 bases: TGTGCCACCGCAGGAGGACAGAGCATCACCGGGGAGCTGTTTTTT.

CDR3 in amino acids: CASKLAGAKDTQYF. Here the CDR3 DNA reads TGCGCCAGCAAGCTAGCGGGGGCCAAAGATACGCAGTATTTT. The rearrangement joins TRBV5-1 to TRBJ2-3; 10 nucleotides agree with TRBD2. The CDR3 runs 14 residues. Germline CDR1 and CDR2: SGHRS and YFSETQ. V lost 6 bases and J lost 5; bases outside the gene matches: 6.

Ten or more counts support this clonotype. The CDR3 DNA follows: TGTGCCAGCAGTTTATCCCCCCAGGGGGCCTACGAGCAGTACTTC. Protein sequence: CASSLSPQGAYEQYF. The chain links TRBV27 to TRBJ2-7; 7 bases align to TRBD1. Trimming cost V 0 bases and J 2 bases; bases outside gene matches: 4. Germline V lookup: CDR1 MNHEY, CDR2 SMNVEV (reference sequence). CDR3 size: 15 residues.

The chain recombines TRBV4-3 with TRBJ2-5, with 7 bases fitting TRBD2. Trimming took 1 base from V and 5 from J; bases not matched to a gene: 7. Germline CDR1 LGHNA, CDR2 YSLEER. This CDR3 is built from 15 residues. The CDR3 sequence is CASSQGPGRRETQYF. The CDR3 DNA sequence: TGCGCCAGCAGCCAAGGGCCCGGGAGGAGGGAGACCCAGTACTTC.

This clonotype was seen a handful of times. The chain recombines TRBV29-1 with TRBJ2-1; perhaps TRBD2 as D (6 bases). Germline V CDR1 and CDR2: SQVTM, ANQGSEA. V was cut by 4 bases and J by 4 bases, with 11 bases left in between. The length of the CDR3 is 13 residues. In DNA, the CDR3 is TGCAGCGTTGGGGCGGGAAAGTACAATGAGCAGTTCTTC. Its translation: CSVGAGKYNEQFF.

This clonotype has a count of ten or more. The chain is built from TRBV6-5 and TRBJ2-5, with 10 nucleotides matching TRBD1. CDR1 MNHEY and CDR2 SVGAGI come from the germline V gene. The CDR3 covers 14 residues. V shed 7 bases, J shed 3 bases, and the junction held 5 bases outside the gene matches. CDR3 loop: CASTPGTGEETQYF. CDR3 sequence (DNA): TGTGCCAGCACTCCCGGGACAGGGGAAGAGACCCAGTACTTC.

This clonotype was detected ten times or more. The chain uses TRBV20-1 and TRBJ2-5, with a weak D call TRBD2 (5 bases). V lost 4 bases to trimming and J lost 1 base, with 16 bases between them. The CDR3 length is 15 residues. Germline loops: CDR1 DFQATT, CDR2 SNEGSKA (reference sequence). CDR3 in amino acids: CSATGPAGSQETQYF. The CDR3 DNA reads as TGCAGTGCTACGGGCCCGGCGGGCTCCCAAGAGACCCAGTACTTC.

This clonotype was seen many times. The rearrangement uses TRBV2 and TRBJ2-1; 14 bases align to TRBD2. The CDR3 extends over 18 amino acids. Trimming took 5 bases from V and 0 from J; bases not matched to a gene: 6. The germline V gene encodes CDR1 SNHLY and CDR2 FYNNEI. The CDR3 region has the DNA TGTGCCAGCAGTCGACTAGCGGGAGGGCAAGCCTCCTACAATGAGCAGTTCTTC. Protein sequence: CASSRLAGGQASYNEQFF.

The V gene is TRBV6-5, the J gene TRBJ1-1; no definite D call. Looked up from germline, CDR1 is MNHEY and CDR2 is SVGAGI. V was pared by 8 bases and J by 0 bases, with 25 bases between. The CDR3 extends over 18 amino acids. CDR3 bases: TGTGCCAGCGCGAGTCGGGTCCCTCTTCGTTGGCTGAACACTGAAGCTTTCTTT. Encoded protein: CASASRVPLRWLNTEAFF.